A single sample is the source of the 9 T cell receptor beta chains below, sequenced in a study of cytomegalovirus exposure and HLA in healthy donors. The primer mix had 60 Vbeta and 13 Jbeta primers. The protocol was immunoSEQ multiplex PCR, while the TCRdb copy is restricted to in-frame clones and leaves out a portion. There are fewer than 130,000 clones in the sample; roughly 70% occur only once, and about a tenth lies in the top ten. The material sequenced was PBMCs. These receptors were collected from a man aged 40-49 years in good health and CMV-seropositive.

This clone was picked up a small number of times. CDR3: CASRPWTSGSVNTGELFF. CDR3 in DNA: TGTGCCAGCAGACCTTGGACTAGCGGGAGTGTGAACACCGGGGAGCTGTTTTTT. The chain has TRBV7-6 and TRBJ2-2, with 13 bases that match TRBD2. The CDR3 is 18 amino acids. The germline V gene encodes CDR1 SGHVS and CDR2 FNYEAQ. With V trimmed by 6 bases and J by 1 base, 8 bases remained unmatched.

This clone was seen just once. The junction differs from germline at one of its ends, possibly a read error. The chain has TRBV7-8 and TRBJ1-3; D is perhaps TRBD1 (5 bases). The CDR3 contains 12 residues. CDR1 is SGHVS, CDR2 FQNEAQ, per germline. DNA for the CDR3: TGTGCCAGCAGCTTAACAGGAAACGCCATATATTTT. Translation gives CASSLTGNAIYF.

The V call is TRBV6-1, the J call TRBJ2-7, with a tentative D call TRBD1 (7 bases). V lost 8 bases, J lost 6 bases, and 11 bases lay in between. The CDR3 spans 11 residues. Germline loops: CDR1 MNHNS, CDR2 SASEGT. The CDR3 nucleotides are TGTGCCAGCCCGCAGGGGGGCGAGCAGTACTTC. Translating it yields CASPQGGEQYF.

The chain links TRBV19 to TRBJ2-1; 9 bases are shared with TRBD2. Germline V gene lookup returns CDR1 LNHDA and CDR2 SQIVND (reference sequence). CDR3 length: 15 residues. The V segment lost 6 bases and the J segment 7 bases; nucleotides outside the gene matches: 10. The CDR3 nucleotides are TGTGCCAGTAGAGGGGGCGGGAGGGCCTCGAATGAGCAGTTCTTC. This sequence encodes CASRGGGRASNEQFF.

This sequence joins TRBV5-1 and TRBJ2-5, with D possibly being TRBD2 (5 bases). CDR1 is SGHRS and CDR2 is YFSETQ in the germline V gene. V was trimmed by 0 bases and J by 5 bases, leaving 17 bases between them. CDR3 length equals 16 residues. DNA for the CDR3: TGCGCCAGCAGCTTGGCACTTACTCCCAGGAGGGAGACCCAGTACTTC. Protein sequence: CASSLALTPRRETQYF.

As regards this clone: The sample contains more than one DNA sequence encoding this CDR3. The J gene is TRBJ2-7, the V gene TRBV4-3; 10 bases align to TRBD1. V was pared by 0 bases and J by 5 bases, with 13 bases of the junction left unmatched. CDR3 size: 18 residues. The germline V gene encodes CDR1 LGHNA and CDR2 YSLEER. This chain's CDR3 is CASSQDRYLTGGRNEQYF. CDR3 nucleotides: TGCGCCAGCAGCCAAGATCGGTATTTGACAGGGGGCAGGAACGAGCAGTACTTC.

The chain uses TRBV2 and TRBJ2-7; 11 bases map to TRBD2. Germline assignment: CDR1 SNHLY and CDR2 FYNNEI. The CDR3 loop spans 16 amino acids. V trimming: 9 bases; J trimming: 2 bases; junction bases outside the gene matches: 12. Written as DNA, the CDR3 is TGTGCCAGAGAACGACTAGCGGGAATGTCAACCTACGAGCAGTACTTC. This codes for CARERLAGMSTYEQYF.

J is TRBJ1-1 and V is TRBV7-2, with D possibly matching TRBD1 (6 bases). Germline lookup yields CDR1 SGHTA and CDR2 FQGNSA. Trimming removed 5 bases at V and 2 bases at J, with 18 bases between. This CDR3 is 16 amino acids long. The CDR3 loop is CASSPGRGAGNTEAFF. The CDR3 DNA sequence: TGTGCCAGCAGCCCAGGGCGGGGGGCCGGTAACACTGAAGCTTTCTTT.

The rearrangement joins TRBV9 to TRBJ2-1, with 7 bases lining up with TRBD2. V gave up 7 bases and J gave up 9 bases; unmatched junction bases: 19. Germline V gene lookup returns CDR1 SGDLS and CDR2 YYNGEE. The CDR3 consists of 16 residues. The CDR3 region is CASSPPGCGSLCEQFF. The DNA for the CDR3 is TGTGCCAGCTCACCCCCTGGTTGCGGGAGTCTCTGTGAGCAGTTCTTC. The full variable domain, completed using reference TRBV9 and TRBJ2-1, is DSGVTQTPKHLITATGQRVTLRCSPRSGDLSVYWYQQSLDQGLQFLIQYYNGEERAKGNILERFSAQQFPDLHSELNLSSLELGDSALYFCASSPPGCGSLCEQFFGPGTRLTVL.